This T cell receptor (beta chain) came from a study of T cell repertoires in cytomegalovirus infection. About the research overall: Public signatures in TCR beta pointed to CMV infection and matching HLA type.

The study, taken as a whole, reports: Cumulative frequency of public TCR beta families picked out carriers of CMV plus the relevant HLA. Ex vivo responses were dominated by HLA-C-restricted CMV-specific TCR beta clonotypes.

This CDR3 has 16 amino acids. Germline lookup yields CDR1 SGHTA and CDR2 FQGNSA. V was pared by 1 base and J by 11 bases, with 14 bases of the junction left unmatched. A single record per CDR3 protein comes from TCRdb applying MiXCR to the reads. The profile covers tens of thousands of distinct CDR3 sequences, with over 3.5% appearing a single time and roughly 22% taken by the ten largest. Turning to this clonotype: Its target is not known.

Sequencing input: PBMCs. The chain has TRBV7-2 and TRBJ2-1; 7 bases are a match to TRBD2. The receptor was derived from a human donor in good health (CMV status not recorded). Some clones in this sample may be carry-over from other donors' samples. The CDR3 is CASSLGREAGTGKQFF. CDR3 in DNA: TGTGCCAGCAGCTTAGGCCGGGAAGCGGGAACCGGGAAGCAGTTCTTC.